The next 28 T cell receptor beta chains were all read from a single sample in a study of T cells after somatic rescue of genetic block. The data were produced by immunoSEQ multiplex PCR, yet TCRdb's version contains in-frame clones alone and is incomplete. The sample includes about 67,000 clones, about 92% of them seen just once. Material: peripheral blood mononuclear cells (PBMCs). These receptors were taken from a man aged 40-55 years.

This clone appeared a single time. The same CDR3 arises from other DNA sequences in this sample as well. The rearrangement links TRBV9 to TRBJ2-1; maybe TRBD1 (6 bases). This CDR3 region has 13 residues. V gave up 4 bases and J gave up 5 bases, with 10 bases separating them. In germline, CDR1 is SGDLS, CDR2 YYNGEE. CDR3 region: CASSLGADNEQFF. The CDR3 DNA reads TGTGCCAGCAGCCTGGGGGCTGACAATGAGCAGTTCTTC.

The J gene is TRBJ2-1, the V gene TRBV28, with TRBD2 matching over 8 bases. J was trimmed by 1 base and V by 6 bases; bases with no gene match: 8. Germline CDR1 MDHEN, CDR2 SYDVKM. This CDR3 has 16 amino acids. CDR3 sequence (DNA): TGTGCCAGCAGGGAAAGACTAGCGAGATCCTACAATGAGCAGTTCTTC. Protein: CASRERLARSYNEQFF.

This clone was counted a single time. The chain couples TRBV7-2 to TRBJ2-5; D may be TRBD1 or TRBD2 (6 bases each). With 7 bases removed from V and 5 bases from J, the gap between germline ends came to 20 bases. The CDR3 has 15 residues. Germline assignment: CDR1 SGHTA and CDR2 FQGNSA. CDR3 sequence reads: CASTFSGGFGETQYF. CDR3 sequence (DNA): TGTGCCAGCACCTTTTCCGGGGGCTTTGGCGAGACCCAGTACTTC. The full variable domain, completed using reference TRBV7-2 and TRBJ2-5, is GAGVSQSPSNKVTEKGKDVELRCDPISGHTALYWYRQSLGQGLEFLIYFQGNSAPDKSGLPSDRFSAERTGGSVSTLTIQRTQQEDSAVYLCASTFSGGFGETQYFGPGTRLLVL.

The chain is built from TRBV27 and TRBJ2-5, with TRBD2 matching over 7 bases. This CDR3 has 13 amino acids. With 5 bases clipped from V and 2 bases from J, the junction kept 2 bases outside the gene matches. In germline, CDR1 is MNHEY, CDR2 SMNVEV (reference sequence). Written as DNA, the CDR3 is TGTGCCAGCAGTATTAGCGGGCAAGAGACCCAGTACTTC. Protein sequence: CASSISGQETQYF.

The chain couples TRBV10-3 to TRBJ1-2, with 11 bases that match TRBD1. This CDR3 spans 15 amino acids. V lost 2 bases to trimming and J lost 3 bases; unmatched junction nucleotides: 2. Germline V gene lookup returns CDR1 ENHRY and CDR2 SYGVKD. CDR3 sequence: CAISEVGQGDYGYTF. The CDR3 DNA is TGTGCCATCAGTGAGGTGGGACAGGGGGACTATGGCTACACCTTC.

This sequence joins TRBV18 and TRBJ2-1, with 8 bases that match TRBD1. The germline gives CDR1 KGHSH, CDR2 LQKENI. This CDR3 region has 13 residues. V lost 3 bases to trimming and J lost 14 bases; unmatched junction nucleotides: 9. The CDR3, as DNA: TGTGCCAGCTCACCGATACAGGGGGGCTACGAGTTCTTC. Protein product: CASSPIQGGYEFF.

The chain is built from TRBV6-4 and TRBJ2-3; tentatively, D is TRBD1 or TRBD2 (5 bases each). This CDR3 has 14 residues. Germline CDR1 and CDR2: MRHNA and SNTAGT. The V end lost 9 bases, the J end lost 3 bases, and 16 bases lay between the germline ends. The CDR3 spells CASSGDAGTDTQYF. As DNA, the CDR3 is TGTGCCAGTTCTGGGGACGCCGGTACAGATACGCAGTATTTT.

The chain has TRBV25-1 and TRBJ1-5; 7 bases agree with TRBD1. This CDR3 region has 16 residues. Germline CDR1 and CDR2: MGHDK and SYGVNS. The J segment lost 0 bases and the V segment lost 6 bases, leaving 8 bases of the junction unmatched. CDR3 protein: CASSQDREYSNQPQHF. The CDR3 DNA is TGTGCCAGCAGCCAAGACAGGGAATATAGCAATCAGCCCCAGCATTTT.

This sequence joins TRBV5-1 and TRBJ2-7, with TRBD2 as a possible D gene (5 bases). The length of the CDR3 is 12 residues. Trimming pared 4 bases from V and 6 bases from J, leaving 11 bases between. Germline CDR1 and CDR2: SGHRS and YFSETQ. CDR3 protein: CASSPDSFEQYF. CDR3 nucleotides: TGCGCCAGCAGCCCGGACTCGTTCGAGCAGTACTTC.

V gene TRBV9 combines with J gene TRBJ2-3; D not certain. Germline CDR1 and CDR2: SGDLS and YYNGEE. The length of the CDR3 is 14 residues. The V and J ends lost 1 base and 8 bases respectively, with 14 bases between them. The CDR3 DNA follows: TGTGCCAGCAGCGTAAGGTGGAGCGATAGTACGCAGTATTTT. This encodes CASSVRWSDSTQYF.

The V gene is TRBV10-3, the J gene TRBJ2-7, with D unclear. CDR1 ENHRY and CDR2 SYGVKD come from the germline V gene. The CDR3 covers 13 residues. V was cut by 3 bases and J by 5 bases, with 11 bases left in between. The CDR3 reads CAISDDRGDEQYF. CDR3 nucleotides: TGTGCCATCAGTGACGACCGCGGCGACGAGCAGTACTTC.

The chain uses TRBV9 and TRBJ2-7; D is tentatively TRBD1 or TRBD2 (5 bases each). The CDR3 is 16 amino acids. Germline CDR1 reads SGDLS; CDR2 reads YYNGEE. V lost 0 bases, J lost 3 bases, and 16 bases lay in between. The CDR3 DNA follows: TGTGCCAGCAGCGTAGGGTCGGGCAGGGACCACTACGAGCAGTACTTC. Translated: CASSVGSGRDHYEQYF.

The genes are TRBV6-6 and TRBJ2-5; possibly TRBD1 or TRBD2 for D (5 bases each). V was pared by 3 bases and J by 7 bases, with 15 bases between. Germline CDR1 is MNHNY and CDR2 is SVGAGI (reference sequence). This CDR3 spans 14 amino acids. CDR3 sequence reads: CASSYRDQAGTQYF. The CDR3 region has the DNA TGTGCCAGCAGTTATCGGGACCAGGCTGGGACCCAGTACTTC.

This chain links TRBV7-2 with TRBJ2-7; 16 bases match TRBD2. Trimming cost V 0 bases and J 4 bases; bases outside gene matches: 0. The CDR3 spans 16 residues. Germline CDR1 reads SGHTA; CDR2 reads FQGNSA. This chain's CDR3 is CASSLAGLAGGYEQYF. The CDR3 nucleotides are TGTGCCAGCAGCTTAGCGGGACTAGCGGGGGGGTACGAGCAGTACTTC. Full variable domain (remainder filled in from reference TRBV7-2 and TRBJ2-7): GAGVSQSPSNKVTEKGKDVELRCDPISGHTALYWYRQSLGQGLEFLIYFQGNSAPDKSGLPSDRFSAERTGGSVSTLTIQRTQQEDSAVYLCASSLAGLAGGYEQYFGPGTRLTVT.

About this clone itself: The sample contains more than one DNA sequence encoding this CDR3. CDR3 region: CASSLGGNYGYTF. The CDR3 DNA sequence: TGCGCCAGCAGCTTGGGGGGTAACTATGGCTACACCTTC. The rearrangement links TRBV5-1 to TRBJ1-2; D call uncertain. Trimming cost V 0 bases and J 1 base, with 4 bases left between them. CDR1 is SGHRS and CDR2 is YFSETQ in the germline V gene. CDR3 size: 13 residues.

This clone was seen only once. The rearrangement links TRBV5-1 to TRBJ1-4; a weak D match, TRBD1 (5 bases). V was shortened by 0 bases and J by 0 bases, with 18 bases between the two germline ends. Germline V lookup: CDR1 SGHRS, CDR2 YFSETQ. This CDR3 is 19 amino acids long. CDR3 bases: TGCGCCAGCAGCTTGGACAGGCGCGCAGCACTTGCAACTAATGAAAAACTGTTTTTT. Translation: CASSLDRRAALATNEKLFF.

In DNA form, the CDR3 reads TGTGCCAGCAGCGTAGGGGCCAGGGTCGGGGGAGAGACCCAGTACTTC. It specifies CASSVGARVGGETQYF. V and J are TRBV9 and TRBJ2-5, with D tentatively TRBD2 (6 bases). Trimming cost V 0 bases and J 4 bases, with 16 bases left between them. Germline V lookup: CDR1 SGDLS, CDR2 YYNGEE. The CDR3 contains 16 residues.

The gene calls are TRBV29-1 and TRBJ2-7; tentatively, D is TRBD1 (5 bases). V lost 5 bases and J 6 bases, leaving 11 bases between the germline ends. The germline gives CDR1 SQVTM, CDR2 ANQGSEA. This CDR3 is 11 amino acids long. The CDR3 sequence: CSVTGGGEQYF. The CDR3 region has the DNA TGCAGCGTTACAGGCGGCGGCGAGCAGTACTTC.

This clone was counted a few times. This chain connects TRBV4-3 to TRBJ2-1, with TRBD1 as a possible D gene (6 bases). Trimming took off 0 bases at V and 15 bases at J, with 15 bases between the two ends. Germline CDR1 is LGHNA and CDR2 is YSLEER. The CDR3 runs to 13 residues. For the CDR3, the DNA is TGCGCCAGCAGCCAAGACCCACAGGGTGCCCCGTTCTTC. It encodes CASSQDPQGAPFF.

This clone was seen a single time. The CDR3 sequence is CASSPMTVMNTGELFF. CDR3 DNA sequence: TGTGCCAGCTCACCTATGACGGTGATGAACACCGGGGAGCTGTTTTTT. The chain carries TRBV18 and TRBJ2-2; D is unclear. The length of the CDR3 is 16 residues. Trimming stripped 3 bases from V and 1 base from J, with 12 bases between. From germline, CDR1 is KGHSH and CDR2 LQKENI.

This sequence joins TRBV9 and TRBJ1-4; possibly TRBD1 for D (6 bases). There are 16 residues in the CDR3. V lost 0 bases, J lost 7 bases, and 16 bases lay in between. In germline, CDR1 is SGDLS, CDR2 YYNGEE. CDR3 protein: CASSVGGGAPGEKLFF. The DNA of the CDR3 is TGTGCCAGCAGCGTAGGCGGGGGGGCCCCGGGTGAAAAACTGTTTTTT.

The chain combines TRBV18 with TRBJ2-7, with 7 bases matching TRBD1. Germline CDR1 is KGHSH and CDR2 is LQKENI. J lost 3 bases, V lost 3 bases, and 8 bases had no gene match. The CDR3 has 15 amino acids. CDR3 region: CASSPGTASFYEQYF. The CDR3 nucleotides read TGTGCCAGCTCACCGGGGACAGCTTCCTTCTACGAGCAGTACTTC. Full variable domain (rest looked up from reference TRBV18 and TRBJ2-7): NAGVMQNPRHLVRRRGQEARLRCSPMKGHSHVYWYRQLPEEGLKFMVYLQKENIIDESGMPKERFSAEFPKEGPSILRIQQVVRGDSAAYFCASSPGTASFYEQYFGPGTRLTVT.

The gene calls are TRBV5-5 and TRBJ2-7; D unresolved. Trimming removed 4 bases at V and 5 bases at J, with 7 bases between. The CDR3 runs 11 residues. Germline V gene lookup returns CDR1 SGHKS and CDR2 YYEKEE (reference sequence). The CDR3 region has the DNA TGTGCCAGCAGCCTTCTGGACGAGCAGTACTTC. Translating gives CASSLLDEQYF.

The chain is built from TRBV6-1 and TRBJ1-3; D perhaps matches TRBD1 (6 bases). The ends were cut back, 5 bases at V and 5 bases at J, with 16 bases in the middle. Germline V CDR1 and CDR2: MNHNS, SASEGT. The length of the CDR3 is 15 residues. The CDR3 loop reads CASSSVGHDRNTIYF. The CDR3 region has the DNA TGTGCCAGCAGTTCTGTGGGACACGACCGAAACACCATATATTTT.

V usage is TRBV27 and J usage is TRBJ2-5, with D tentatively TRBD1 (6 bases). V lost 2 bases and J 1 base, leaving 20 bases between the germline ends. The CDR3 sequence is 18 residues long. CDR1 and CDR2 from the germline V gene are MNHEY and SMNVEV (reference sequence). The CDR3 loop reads CASSLVAGVGTGQETQYF. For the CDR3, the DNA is TGTGCCAGCAGTTTAGTAGCAGGGGTCGGGACGGGCCAAGAGACCCAGTACTTC.

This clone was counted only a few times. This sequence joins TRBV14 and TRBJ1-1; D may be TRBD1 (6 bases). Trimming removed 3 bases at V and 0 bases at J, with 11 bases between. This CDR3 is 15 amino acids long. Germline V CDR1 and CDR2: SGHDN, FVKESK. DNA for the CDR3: TGTGCCAGCAGCCAGCGACAGGACATGAACACTGAAGCTTTCTTT. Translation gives CASSQRQDMNTEAFF.

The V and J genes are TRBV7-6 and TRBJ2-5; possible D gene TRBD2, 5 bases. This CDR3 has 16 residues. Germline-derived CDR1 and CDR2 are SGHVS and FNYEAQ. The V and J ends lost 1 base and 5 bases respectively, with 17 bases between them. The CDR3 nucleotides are TGTGCCAGCAGCTTAGTAATGGGCCTAGCAAGGGAGACCCAGTACTTC. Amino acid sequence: CASSLVMGLARETQYF.

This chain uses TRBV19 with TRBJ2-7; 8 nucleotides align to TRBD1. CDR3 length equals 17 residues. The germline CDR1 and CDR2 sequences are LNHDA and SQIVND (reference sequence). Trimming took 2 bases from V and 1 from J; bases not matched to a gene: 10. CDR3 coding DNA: TGTGCCAGTAGTATAAAAGGCAGGGGGCAGGCGTCCTACGAGCAGTACTTC. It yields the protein CASSIKGRGQASYEQYF.